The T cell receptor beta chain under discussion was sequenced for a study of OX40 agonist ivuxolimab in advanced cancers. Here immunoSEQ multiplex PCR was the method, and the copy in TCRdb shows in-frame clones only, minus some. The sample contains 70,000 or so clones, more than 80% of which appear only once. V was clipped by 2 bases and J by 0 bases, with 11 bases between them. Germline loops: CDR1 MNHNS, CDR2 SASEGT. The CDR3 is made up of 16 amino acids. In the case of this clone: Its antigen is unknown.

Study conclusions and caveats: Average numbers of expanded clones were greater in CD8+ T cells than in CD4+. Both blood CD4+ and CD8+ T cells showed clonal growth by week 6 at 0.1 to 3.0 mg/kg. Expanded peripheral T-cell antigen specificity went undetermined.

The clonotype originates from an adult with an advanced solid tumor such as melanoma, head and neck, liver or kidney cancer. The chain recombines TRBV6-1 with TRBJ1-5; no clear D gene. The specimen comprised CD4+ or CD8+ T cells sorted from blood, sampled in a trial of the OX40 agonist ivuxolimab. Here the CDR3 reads CASSELGSYSNQPQHF. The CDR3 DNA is TGTGCCAGCAGTGAATTGGGCTCGTATAGCAATCAGCCCCAGCATTTT.